These 29 T cell receptor beta chains were all obtained from the same sample, sequenced in a study of T cell repertoires in cytomegalovirus infection. TCRdb fed the reads into MiXCR, producing one record per CDR3 protein. Of over 90,000 distinct CDR3 sequences listed, approximately 17% are singletons. Input material: PBMCs. The origin of the receptors is a human donor in good health (CMV status not recorded). Some clones in this sample may be carry-over from other donors' samples.

V gene TRBV15 combines with J gene TRBJ1-1; D is uncertain. The CDR3 totals 15 residues. Germline V gene sequence: CDR1 LNHNV, CDR2 YYDKDF (reference sequence). Trimming took off 7 bases at V and 0 bases at J, with 15 bases between the two ends. CDR3 sequence reads: CATKREDIVNTEAFF. The CDR3 region has the DNA TGTGCCACCAAAAGAGAAGACATAGTGAACACTGAAGCTTTCTTT.

This clonotype was detected a few times. The chain carries TRBV6-6 and TRBJ2-5; D is uncertain. CDR3 length: 18 residues. CDR1 and CDR2 from the germline V gene are MNHNY and SVGAGI (reference sequence). V was clipped by 0 bases and J by 0 bases, with 17 bases between them. The CDR3 sequence is CASSYSVIQATYQETQYF. In nucleotides, the CDR3 is TGTGCCAGCAGTTACTCGGTGATCCAGGCCACGTACCAAGAGACCCAGTACTTC.

This clonotype was detected many times. The CDR3 DNA reads TGCGCCAGCAGCAGGGGACTAGCGGGGGGCTTCGGCTACGAGCAGTACTTC. Amino acids: CASSRGLAGGFGYEQYF. V usage is TRBV5-1 and J usage is TRBJ2-7; 15 bases match TRBD2. After removal of 4 bases from V and 3 bases from J, the junction contained 8 bases not matched to a gene. Germline V CDR1 and CDR2: SGHRS, YFSETQ. The CDR3 extends over 17 amino acids. Based on the CDR3 plus reference TRBV5-1 and TRBJ2-7, the full variable domain is KAGVTQTPRYLIKTRGQQVTLSCSPISGHRSVSWYQQTPGQGLQFLFEYFSETQRNKGNFPGRFSGRQFSNSRSEMNVSTLELGDSALYLCASSRGLAGGFGYEQYFGPGTRLTVT.

This clonotype was detected many times. The V call is TRBV5-5, the J call TRBJ2-7; a weak D match, TRBD1 (5 bases). The CDR3 runs 16 residues. Trimming pared 4 bases from V and 0 bases from J, leaving 17 bases between. Germline V gene data show CDR1 as SGHKS and CDR2 as YYEKEE (reference sequence). The CDR3 spells CASSKNLQANSYEQYF. CDR3 bases: TGTGCCAGCAGCAAAAACTTACAGGCAAACTCCTACGAGCAGTACTTC.

This clonotype was seen repeatedly, ten times or more. The chain is built from TRBV12-3 or TRBV12-4 and TRBJ2-6; the D gene is possibly TRBD2 (6 bases). CDR3 length: 15 residues. V was pared by 9 bases and J by 2 bases, with 14 bases between. The CDR3 region is CASSRRGTGANVLTF. The CDR3 DNA reads TGTGCCAGTTCCCGCCGGGGGACTGGGGCCAACGTCCTGACTTTC.

Concerning this clonotype: A much bigger clone sits one base away, suggesting this may be a read error. The V call is TRBV18, the J call TRBJ1-3; 7 bases map to TRBD1. This CDR3 spans 16 amino acids. J was trimmed by 0 bases and V by 9 bases; bases with no gene match: 11. Germline-derived CDR1 and CDR2 are KGHSH and LQKENI. The CDR3 DNA reads as TGTGCCAGATCATTACGACAGGGTCGCTCTGGAAACACCATATATTTT. This codes for CARSLRQGRSGNTIYF.

V and J are TRBV20-1 and TRBJ2-7; D is possibly TRBD1 (6 bases). Germline loops: CDR1 DFQATT, CDR2 SNEGSKA (reference sequence). Trimming took 2 bases from V and 3 from J, leaving 17 bases between them. The CDR3 consists of 15 residues. The CDR3 spells CSARILGQGHYEQYF. The CDR3 region has the DNA TGCAGTGCTAGAATTTTGGGCCAGGGGCACTACGAGCAGTACTTC.

This clonotype has a count of ten or more. J is TRBJ2-7 and V is TRBV7-2, with TRBD2 matching 8 bases. The length of the CDR3 is 16 residues. Losses at the gene ends were 0 bases for V and 2 bases for J; bases not matched to a gene: 6. CDR1 and CDR2 (germline): SGHTA, FQGNSA. CDR3 amino acids: CASSLASSGGAYEQYF. The DNA of the CDR3 is TGTGCCAGCAGCTTAGCGAGCAGCGGGGGAGCCTACGAGCAGTACTTC.

This clonotype was seen a few times. The chain couples TRBV12-5 to TRBJ1-5, with TRBD1 matching 8 bases. This CDR3 contains 14 residues. Looked up from germline, CDR1 is LGHNT and CDR2 is FRNRAP. Losses at the gene ends were 5 bases for V and 2 bases for J; bases not matched to a gene: 2. The CDR3 here is CASGLGQGNQPQHF. Here the CDR3 DNA reads TGTGCTAGTGGTCTGGGACAGGGCAATCAGCCCCAGCATTTT.

The sample holds a few counts of this clonotype. The rearrangement links TRBV20-1 to TRBJ2-1, with 10 bases aligning to TRBD2. J was trimmed by 9 bases and V by 4 bases; bases with no gene match: 9. The CDR3 is made up of 14 amino acids. Per the germline V gene, CDR1 is DFQATT and CDR2 is SNEGSKA (reference sequence). The DNA for the CDR3 is TGCAGTGCTACCGGGACTAGCGCTTGGGTTGAGCAGTTCTTC. Its protein product is CSATGTSAWVEQFF.

This rearrangement joins TRBV19 to TRBJ2-2, with D tentatively TRBD1 (6 bases). The V end lost 2 bases, the J end lost 7 bases, and 14 bases lay between the germline ends. The CDR3 runs 15 residues. Per the germline V gene, CDR1 is LNHDA and CDR2 is SQIVND (reference sequence). CDR3 sequence reads: CASSIYTGQGGELFF. CDR3 nucleotide sequence: TGTGCCAGTAGTATATATACAGGGCAGGGCGGGGAGCTGTTTTTT.

The chain recombines TRBV5-6 with TRBJ2-5; 7 nucleotides line up with TRBD2. Looked up from germline, CDR1 is SGHDT and CDR2 is YYEEEE. With 4 bases clipped from V and 5 bases from J, the junction kept 17 bases outside the gene matches. This CDR3 contains 17 residues. As DNA, the CDR3 is TGTGCCAGCAGCCGTTACAGCGGGGAACGACAAGCTGAGACCCAGTACTTC. This codes for CASSRYSGERQAETQYF.

The table lists this clonotype with a few counts. The chain couples TRBV5-4 to TRBJ1-5; D possibly corresponds to TRBD1 (6 bases). CDR3 length equals 14 residues. Trimming shortened V by 3 bases and J by 1 base, and 8 bases separated the two germline ends. The germline gives CDR1 SGHNT, CDR2 YYREEE (reference sequence). Here the CDR3 DNA reads TGTGCCAGCAGCTCCGACAGGAGCAATCAGCCCCAGCATTTT. Translating it yields CASSSDRSNQPQHF. The full variable domain, completed using reference TRBV5-4 and TRBJ1-5, is ETGVTQSPTHLIKTRGQQVTLRCSSQSGHNTVSWYQQALGQGPQFIFQYYREEENGRGNFPPRFSGLQFPNYSSELNVNALELDDSALYLCASSSDRSNQPQHFGDGTRLSIL.

This chain joins TRBV12-5 and TRBJ2-1, with TRBD1 matching over 11 bases. The CDR3 is made up of 18 amino acids. Germline CDR1 and CDR2: LGHNT and FRNRAP. Trimming at V came to 7 bases and at J to 7 bases, leaving 18 bases not matched to a gene. This chain's CDR3 is CASARGYGQGAGRNEQFF. The CDR3 nucleotides read TGTGCTAGTGCCCGGGGGTACGGACAGGGGGCCGGTCGAAATGAGCAGTTCTTC.

This clonotype was recorded a few times. The rearrangement links TRBV18 to TRBJ1-1, with a weak D call TRBD1 (6 bases). Trimming stripped 6 bases from V and 4 bases from J, with 18 bases between. Per the germline V gene, CDR1 is KGHSH and CDR2 is LQKENI. The CDR3 sequence is 15 residues long. The CDR3 coding sequence is TGTGCCAGCTCGCGCGGGGGCGAGTCGGGCACTGAAGCTTTCTTT. Translated, it gives CASSRGGESGTEAFF.

The chain couples TRBV5-1 to TRBJ2-5; D is unresolved. Between the trimmed V and J ends, which lost 0 bases and 0 bases, there was a span of 9 bases. The CDR3 loop spans 15 amino acids. Germline V gene data show CDR1 as SGHRS and CDR2 as YFSETQ. The CDR3 region has the DNA TGCGCCAGCAGCTTGGATTGGTCGTACCAAGAGACCCAGTACTTC. It specifies CASSLDWSYQETQYF.

The sample holds a few counts of this clonotype. V usage is TRBV30 and J usage is TRBJ2-5; D gene ambiguous. CDR3 size: 13 residues. V gave up 2 bases and J gave up 2 bases, with 9 bases separating them. CDR1 and CDR2 from the germline V gene are GTSNPN and SVGIG (reference sequence). For the CDR3, the DNA is TGTGCCTGGAGTAAGGGTATTCAAGAGACCCAGTACTTC. It is translated as CAWSKGIQETQYF.

This clonotype has a count of ten or more. This rearrangement joins TRBV5-6 to TRBJ2-5; D is uncertain. The CDR3 has 13 residues. CDR1 is SGHDT, CDR2 YYEEEE, per germline. Trimming took off 2 bases at V and 1 base at J, with 6 bases between the two ends. The CDR3 DNA reads TGTGCCAGCAGCTTCGCCTCCCAAGAGACCCAGTACTTC. Its translation: CASSFASQETQYF.

There are a few counts of this clonotype. V gene TRBV6-2 or TRBV6-3 combines with J gene TRBJ2-1; 8 positions match TRBD2. The length of the CDR3 is 17 residues. Germline-derived CDR1 and CDR2 are MNHEY and SVGEGT. V lost 6 bases to trimming and J lost 1 base; unmatched junction nucleotides: 11. CDR3 in amino acids: CASRDLGGAPSYNEQFF. The CDR3 DNA follows: TGTGCCAGCAGAGATCTCGGGGGGGCACCGTCCTACAATGAGCAGTTCTTC.

The chain recombines TRBV11-2 with TRBJ2-1; no clear D gene. V dropped 1 base and J dropped 4 bases, with 14 bases sitting between them. The CDR3 sequence is 16 residues long. Germline V gene sequence: CDR1 SGHAT, CDR2 FQNNGV. The CDR3 DNA sequence: TGTGCCAGCAGCTTAGTCACACCCACTCAATACAATGAGCAGTTCTTC. The encoded protein is CASSLVTPTQYNEQFF.

Many counts were recorded for this clonotype. V usage is TRBV7-2 and J usage is TRBJ2-5; maybe TRBD2 (5 bases). Germline lookup yields CDR1 SGHTA and CDR2 FQGNSA. The V end lost 0 bases, the J end lost 5 bases, and 10 bases lay between the germline ends. This CDR3 comprises 14 residues. The DNA for the CDR3 is TGTGCCAGCAGCTTAGCGACACTAGTCGAGACCCAGTACTTC. Encoded protein: CASSLATLVETQYF.

This clonotype was seen many times. V usage is TRBV4-1 and J usage is TRBJ2-2, with 8 positions matching TRBD1. Germline V gene lookup returns CDR1 MGHRA and CDR2 YSYEKL. The trim removed 1 base at V and 3 bases at J, leaving 10 bases unmatched. This CDR3 comprises 18 residues. The CDR3 bases are TGCGCCAGCAGCCAAGGGACTGGCAGGGGGCCCGACACCGGGGAGCTGTTTTTT. This encodes CASSQGTGRGPDTGELFF.

This sequence joins TRBV4-3 and TRBJ2-1, with 7 bases lining up with TRBD2. The germline CDR1 and CDR2 sequences are LGHNA and YSLEER. The CDR3 consists of 13 residues. V dropped 4 bases and J dropped 7; count of bases not matched to a gene: 4. This CDR3 reads CASSRDSGNEQFF. Here the CDR3 DNA reads TGCGCCAGCAGCCGAGATAGCGGGAATGAGCAGTTCTTC.

CDR3 nucleotides: TGTGCCAGCAGTTTACACCCGCGGACAAACACTGAAGCTTTCTTT. It translates to CASSLHPRTNTEAFF. The J gene is TRBJ1-1, the V gene TRBV7-3; D might be TRBD1 (5 bases). This CDR3 region has 15 residues. The germline V gene has CDR1 SGHTA and CDR2 FQGTGA. V lost 6 bases, J lost 2 bases, and 16 bases lay in between. Combining the CDR3 with reference TRBV7-3 and TRBJ1-1 gives the whole variable domain GAGVSQTPSNKVTEKGKYVELRCDPISGHTALYWYRQSLGQGPEFLIYFQGTGAADDSGLPNDRFFAVRPEGSVSTLKIQRTERGDSAVYLCASSLHPRTNTEAFFGQGTRLTVV.

This clonotype turned up a few times. The V gene is TRBV4-1, the J gene TRBJ1-2; D ambiguous. Trimming removed 3 bases at V and 7 bases at J, with 18 bases between. Germline-derived CDR1 and CDR2 are MGHRA and YSYEKL. This CDR3 comprises 15 residues. CDR3 nucleotides: TGCGCCAGCAGCCAGGCTTCGGGATCCTTGCCTGGCTACACCTTC. The encoded protein is CASSQASGSLPGYTF.

This clonotype was counted between two and nine times. This chain joins TRBV7-2 and TRBJ1-6; TRBD1 aligns across 8 bases. Germline assignment: CDR1 SGHTA and CDR2 FQGNSA. The CDR3 has 15 amino acids. V lost 4 bases and J lost 5; bases outside the gene matches: 4. The CDR3 spells CASSYGQGHNSPLHF. The CDR3 DNA reads as TGTGCCAGCAGCTACGGACAGGGTCATAATTCACCCCTCCACTTT.

This clonotype has ten or more counts. This chain connects TRBV6-5 to TRBJ2-7; tentatively, D is TRBD1 (7 bases). The germline CDR1 and CDR2 sequences are MNHEY and SVGAGI. V lost 8 bases and J 2 bases, leaving 16 bases between the germline ends. This CDR3 spans 14 amino acids. CDR3 coding DNA: TGTGCCAGCGTCCCCAGGGGGGCTACCTACGAGCAGTACTTC. Protein sequence: CASVPRGATYEQYF.

The rearrangement uses TRBV7-6 and TRBJ2-3; 7 bases align to TRBD1. Germline values: CDR1 SGHVS, CDR2 FNYEAQ. Unmatched junction bases numbered 7, after V lost 5 bases and J lost 2 bases. This CDR3 region has 15 residues. DNA of the CDR3: TGTGCCAGCAGCCGAAGGGGACAGATCACAGATACGCAGTATTTT. Encoded protein: CASSRRGQITDTQYF.

A few counts support this clonotype. The rearrangement joins TRBV5-1 to TRBJ2-2; no clear D. V was trimmed by 6 bases and J by 0 bases, leaving 9 bases between them. This CDR3 has 14 residues. Germline lookup yields CDR1 SGHRS and CDR2 YFSETQ. DNA for the CDR3: TGCGCCAGCAAGAGAACACCGAACACCGGGGAGCTGTTTTTT. This translates into CASKRTPNTGELFF.